One sample yielded the 31 T cell receptor beta chains listed below, sequenced in a study of spatial heterogeneity in lung cancer. These TCRs' antigens remain unknown. Overall study results and limits: Within tumors, counts of expanded alpha and beta TCRs tracked tumor mutation counts.

TCRdb reprocessed the 5' RACE reads via MiXCR and lists one record per CDR3 protein. The repertoire has around 7,500 distinct CDR3 sequences, about an eighth of them found once; the top ten carry about 8.1%. The time point: sample taken at primary tumor resection. Sequences were derived from lung tumor tissue, sampled at surgery. These receptors all come from a male donor with early-stage non-small cell lung cancer.

In its sample, this clonotype is medium-sized (0.01 to 0.1%). The chain employs TRBV24-1 and TRBJ2-2, with unresolved D. The CDR3 runs to 15 residues. Germline V gene data show CDR1 as KGHDR and CDR2 as SFDVKD. Trimming pared 2 bases from V and 6 bases from J, leaving 12 bases between. The CDR3 sequence: CATSDSGWIAGELFF. The CDR3 region has the DNA TGTGCCACCAGTGATTCCGGGTGGATCGCCGGGGAGCTGTTTTTT.

This clonotype was seen ten or more times. V usage is TRBV7-2 and J usage is TRBJ2-1; D may be TRBD1 (6 bases). Trimming took 5 bases from V and 4 from J, leaving 9 bases between them. Germline V gives CDR1 SGHTA, CDR2 FQGNSA. The CDR3 totals 13 residues. The CDR3 bases are TGTGCCAGCAGCCAGAGGGGGTACAATGAGCAGTTCTTC. Translation: CASSQRGYNEQFF.

The sample holds many counts of this clonotype. The chain recombines TRBV7-8 with TRBJ1-1; TRBD1 is a possible D gene (6 bases). The ends were cut back, 5 bases at V and 1 base at J, with 11 bases in the middle. This CDR3 contains 14 residues. Germline V gene sequence: CDR1 SGHVS, CDR2 FQNEAQ. CDR3 amino acids: CASSHPGQNTEAFF. In DNA, the CDR3 is TGTGCCAGCAGCCATCCGGGACAGAACACTGAAGCTTTCTTT.

This clonotype was recorded many times. The V gene is TRBV7-9, the J gene TRBJ1-4; the D is unclear. The CDR3 loop spans 14 amino acids. Germline V gene lookup returns CDR1 SEHNR and CDR2 FQNEAQ (reference sequence). The ends were cut back, 3 bases at V and 0 bases at J, with 5 bases in the middle. DNA for the CDR3: TGTGCCAGCAGCTTGAACCCAACTAATGAAAAACTGTTTTTT. Translated: CASSLNPTNEKLFF. The full variable domain, its missing parts supplied by reference TRBV7-9 and TRBJ1-4, is DTGVSQNPRHKITKRGQNVTFRCDPISEHNRLYWYRQTLGQGPEFLTYFQNEAQLEKSRLLSDRFSAERPKGSFSTLEIQRTEQGDSAMYLCASSLNPTNEKLFFGSGTQLSVL.

By share, this clonotype counts as medium-sized. The rearrangement links TRBV19 to TRBJ2-3, with 13 bases identical to TRBD2. The CDR3 runs to 18 residues. The germline V gene has CDR1 LNHDA and CDR2 SQIVND (reference sequence). The V segment lost 6 bases and the J segment 4 bases; nucleotides outside the gene matches: 13. CDR3 DNA sequence: TGTGCCAGTAGCGTTGGAACTAGCGGGGGGGGCTGGGCAGATACGCAGTATTTT. It translates to CASSVGTSGGGWADTQYF.

This clonotype was found many times. This chain connects TRBV6-6 to TRBJ1-2; unclear D gene. Germline V gives CDR1 MNHNY, CDR2 SVGAGI (reference sequence). The CDR3 length is 13 residues. V lost 6 bases and J lost 6, with 14 bases in between. CDR3 coding DNA: TGTGCCAGCAGCTCCCCAGCCGGGGATGGCTACACCTTC. Translation: CASSSPAGDGYTF.

This clonotype was counted at least ten times. This chain uses TRBV9 with TRBJ2-7, with D tentatively TRBD1 or TRBD2 (5 bases each). V was trimmed by 0 bases and J by 6 bases, leaving 13 bases between them. The CDR3 is 14 residues long. Germline values: CDR1 SGDLS, CDR2 YYNGEE. CDR3 bases: TGTGCCAGCAGCGTAGTTGGGGGAGTAGGCGAGCAGTACTTC. It yields the protein CASSVVGGVGEQYF.

This clonotype was detected many times. The gene calls are TRBV7-9 and TRBJ1-5; 8 bases align to TRBD1. V shed 4 bases and J 1 base; nucleotides not matched to a gene: 3. Germline CDR1 and CDR2: SEHNR and FQNEAQ (reference sequence). The CDR3 is made up of 15 amino acids. CDR3 loop: CASSSWTGSNQPQHF. Here the CDR3 DNA reads TGTGCCAGCAGCTCTTGGACAGGGAGCAATCAGCCCCAGCATTTT.

This clonotype was seen ten or more times. This rearrangement joins TRBV9 to TRBJ2-1; TRBD2 matches 8 bases. This CDR3 region has 18 residues. Trimming removed 0 bases from V and 5 bases from J; junction bases left unmatched: 13. CDR1 and CDR2 from the germline V gene are SGDLS and YYNGEE. This chain's CDR3 is CASSVAGRAGDPHNEQFF. CDR3 sequence (DNA): TGTGCCAGCAGCGTAGCAGGTCGAGCGGGAGACCCCCACAATGAGCAGTTCTTC. The whole variable domain, filled in from reference TRBV9 and TRBJ2-1, reads DSGVTQTPKHLITATGQRVTLRCSPRSGDLSVYWYQQSLDQGLQFLIQYYNGEERAKGNILERFSAQQFPDLHSELNLSSLELGDSALYFCASSVAGRAGDPHNEQFFGPGTRLTVL.

This clonotype was detected ten times or more. The chain joins TRBV20-1 to TRBJ2-1; D gene ambiguous. With 7 bases removed from V and 8 bases from J, the gap between germline ends came to 21 bases. From germline, CDR1 is DFQATT and CDR2 SNEGSKA (reference sequence). This CDR3 has 14 amino acids. The CDR3 coding sequence is TGCAGTGTGGTCGCTAGGGAAGGACGATATGAGCAGTTCTTC. It encodes CSVVAREGRYEQFF.

The chain has TRBV6-6 and TRBJ2-7, with D uncertain. The length of the CDR3 is 16 residues. The V end was cut by 2 bases, the J end by 7 bases, with 21 bases between. CDR1 is MNHNY and CDR2 is SVGAGI in the germline V gene (reference sequence). The CDR3 region is CASSYTRLSLRREQYF. The CDR3 nucleotides are TGTGCCAGCAGTTACACCCGTTTGTCCCTGCGAAGGGAGCAGTACTTC.

The sample holds many counts of this clonotype. The rearrangement uses TRBV6-5 and TRBJ2-1, with 14 bases aligning to TRBD2. The germline V gene encodes CDR1 MNHEY and CDR2 SVGAGI. CDR3 length: 15 residues. V was clipped by 6 bases and J by 8 bases; unmatched bases: 6. DNA for the CDR3: TGTGCCAGCAGGCGAGGACTAGCGGGAGGATATGAGCAGTTCTTC. Encoded protein: CASRRGLAGGYEQFF.

This clonotype was seen only once. The CDR3 bases are TGCGCCAGCAGCTTACAGGGCTACGAGCAGTACTTC. It is translated as CASSLQGYEQYF. The chain combines TRBV5-1 with TRBJ2-7; tentatively, D is TRBD1 (6 bases). This CDR3 comprises 12 residues. Per the germline V gene, CDR1 is SGHRS and CDR2 is YFSETQ. V was shortened by 2 bases and J by 3 bases, with 6 bases between the two germline ends.

In its sample, this clonotype was seen many times. The chain combines TRBV4-2 with TRBJ1-5; TRBD1 aligns across 8 bases. Germline trimming cut 2 bases from V and 4 bases from J; bases unmatched to any gene: 13. CDR3 length equals 18 residues. Germline V lookup: CDR1 LGHNA, CDR2 YNFKEQ. The CDR3 sequence: CASSQSSLPGQGNQPQHF. CDR3 sequence (DNA): TGTGCCAGCAGCCAATCCTCTCTGCCCGGACAGGGAAATCAGCCCCAGCATTTT.

As regards this clonotype: This could be a read error, since a much larger clone is one nucleotide away. The chain recombines TRBV7-4 with TRBJ1-4, with D maybe TRBD1 (5 bases). Trimming took 2 bases from V and 3 from J, leaving 10 bases between them. The CDR3 sequence is 15 residues long. Germline loops: CDR1 SGHVT, CDR2 SQSDAQ. The CDR3 here is CASSLRGPANEKLFF. In DNA form, the CDR3 reads TGTGCCAGCAGCTTACGGGGCCCCGCTAATGAAAAACTGTTTTTT.

This chain joins TRBV20-1 and TRBJ1-1; D is unresolved. The ends were cut back, 6 bases at V and 1 base at J, with 9 bases in the middle. CDR3 length: 12 residues. From germline, CDR1 is DFQATT and CDR2 SNEGSKA (reference sequence). CDR3 in amino acids: CSAKRGNTEAFF. In DNA, the CDR3 is TGCAGTGCAAAACGGGGGAACACTGAAGCTTTCTTT.

There are many counts of this clonotype. The chain couples TRBV29-1 to TRBJ2-3; D not certain. The V gene lost 4 bases and the J gene lost 4 bases, with 12 bases spanning the gap. The CDR3 contains 13 residues. Germline loops: CDR1 SQVTM, CDR2 ANQGSEA. The CDR3 loop is CSVASSGADTQYF. CDR3 nucleotides: TGCAGCGTTGCCTCTTCGGGCGCAGATACGCAGTATTTT.

This clonotype occurred many times. The rearrangement joins TRBV30 to TRBJ2-3; possibly TRBD2 for D (7 bases). The V gene's germline CDR1 is GTSNPN and CDR2 SVGIG (reference sequence). CDR3 length: 15 residues. Deletions cut 3 bases from V and 0 bases from J, with 13 bases between. In nucleotides, the CDR3 is TGTGCCTGGAGCGGGGGGCGGGGGAGCACAGATACGCAGTATTTT. It translates to CAWSGGRGSTDTQYF.

This clonotype appeared many times. The rearrangement links TRBV25-1 to TRBJ1-6; D is uncertain. CDR1 is MGHDK, CDR2 SYGVNS, per germline. Trimming cost V 2 bases and J 7 bases, with 6 bases left between them. The CDR3 has 13 amino acids. CDR3 loop: CASSEIFNSPLHF. DNA of the CDR3: TGTGCCAGCAGTGAAATATTCAATTCACCCCTCCACTTT.

This clonotype was seen repeatedly, ten times or more. CDR3 in amino acids: CASSPTGTSGELFF. CDR3 sequence (DNA): TGTGCCAGCAGTCCCACAGGGACGAGCGGGGAGCTGTTTTTT. This chain connects TRBV6-6 to TRBJ2-2; D possibly corresponds to TRBD1 (6 bases). The CDR3 extends over 14 amino acids. Germline-derived CDR1 and CDR2 are MNHNY and SVGAGI (reference sequence). V lost 5 bases, J lost 7 bases, and 14 bases lay in between.

In its sample, this clonotype was seen many times. The chain has TRBV20-1 and TRBJ2-1; 7 bases map to TRBD2. The CDR3 length is 18 residues. Germline V gene data show CDR1 as DFQATT and CDR2 as SNEGSKA (reference sequence). V lost 5 bases and J lost 7; bases outside the gene matches: 23. DNA of the CDR3: TGCAGTGCTTACTCACCGGGCTCCGGGGGGAAGTCCTTAAATGAGCAGTTCTTC. This gives the protein CSAYSPGSGGKSLNEQFF.

This clonotype showed up many times. V gene TRBV9 combines with J gene TRBJ2-1; no definite D call. The length of the CDR3 is 11 residues. The V end lost 5 bases, the J end lost 7 bases, and 7 bases lay between the germline ends. Looked up from germline, CDR1 is SGDLS and CDR2 is YYNGEE. The DNA for the CDR3 is TGTGCCAGCAGAGTTATTAATGAGCAGTTCTTC. Protein: CASRVINEQFF.

This clonotype is medium-sized by share. V and J are TRBV20-1 and TRBJ1-2, with D possibly TRBD1 on 6 matching bases. This CDR3 spans 11 amino acids. With 7 bases removed from V and 8 bases from J, the gap between germline ends came to 14 bases. The germline gives CDR1 DFQATT, CDR2 SNEGSKA (reference sequence). CDR3 in amino acids: CSVVTGFGYTF. The CDR3 DNA reads TGCAGTGTCGTTACAGGGTTCGGCTACACCTTC.

At least ten counts were recorded for this clonotype. The gene calls are TRBV9 and TRBJ1-4; TRBD1 aligns across 8 bases. Germline-derived CDR1 and CDR2 are SGDLS and YYNGEE. This CDR3 is built from 15 residues. V shed 7 bases, J shed 0 bases, and the junction held 5 bases outside the gene matches. CDR3 bases: TGTGCCAGCGGGACAGGCCCCGCAACTAATGAAAAACTGTTTTTT. Translated, it gives CASGTGPATNEKLFF. Looking up the rest from reference TRBV9 and TRBJ1-4 gives the full variable domain: DSGVTQTPKHLITATGQRVTLRCSPRSGDLSVYWYQQSLDQGLQFLIQYYNGEERAKGNILERFSAQQFPDLHSELNLSSLELGDSALYFCASGTGPATNEKLFFGSGTQLSVL.

This clonotype is medium-sized (0.01 to 0.1%) by share. The chain has TRBV7-8 and TRBJ1-6, with 7 bases lining up with TRBD1. Trimming cost V 1 base and J 7 bases; bases outside gene matches: 4. This CDR3 is 15 amino acids long. Looked up from germline, CDR1 is SGHVS and CDR2 is FQNEAQ. CDR3 in amino acids: CASSLGQGRNSPLHF. Written as DNA, the CDR3 is TGTGCCAGCAGCTTAGGACAGGGAAGAAATTCACCCCTCCACTTT.

This clonotype has at least ten counts. This sequence joins TRBV20-1 and TRBJ2-3; D not certain. CDR3 length: 14 amino acids. The germline V and J ends were trimmed by 6 bases and 1 base, with 14 bases remaining between them. Germline loops: CDR1 DFQATT, CDR2 SNEGSKA (reference sequence). CDR3 bases: TGCAGTGCCGAAGCCGGGCCTCGCACAGATACGCAGTATTTT. Translating gives CSAEAGPRTDTQYF.

This clonotype was observed at least ten times. Written as DNA, the CDR3 is TGTGCCAGCAGCTTGACCCCGCAGAACAATGAGCAGTTCTTC. Its protein is CASSLTPQNNEQFF. The V call is TRBV7-3, the J call TRBJ2-1; D remains unclear. Germline CDR1 and CDR2: SGHTA and FQGTGA. V lost 3 bases to trimming and J lost 5 bases, with 11 bases between them. This CDR3 has 14 amino acids. Filled out from reference TRBV7-3 and TRBJ2-1, the complete variable domain reads GAGVSQTPSNKVTEKGKYVELRCDPISGHTALYWYRQSLGQGPEFLIYFQGTGAADDSGLPNDRFFAVRPEGSVSTLKIQRTERGDSAVYLCASSLTPQNNEQFFGPGTRLTVL.

This clonotype was seen many times. This chain links TRBV7-2 with TRBJ2-1, with D unresolved. Germline V lookup: CDR1 SGHTA, CDR2 FQGNSA. CDR3 length: 13 residues. Trimming took off 2 bases at V and 9 bases at J, with 11 bases between the two ends. This CDR3 is CASSLRADFEQFF. The CDR3 region has the DNA TGTGCCAGCAGCTTAAGGGCGGATTTTGAGCAGTTCTTC.

This clonotype was counted at least ten times. The chain recombines TRBV2 with TRBJ2-7; possibly TRBD2 for D (6 bases). The germline gives CDR1 SNHLY, CDR2 FYNNEI. V lost 2 bases, J lost 7 bases, and 12 bases lay in between. The CDR3 is 13 residues long. CDR3 coding DNA: TGTGCCAGCAGTGAAAGGCGGGGAGGAGAGCAGTACGTC. As protein: CASSERRGGEQYV.

This clonotype was picked up a small number of times. V usage is TRBV6-5 and J usage is TRBJ1-6, with 8 bases fitting TRBD1. Germline V gene lookup returns CDR1 MNHEY and CDR2 SVGAGI. V was pared by 6 bases and J by 7 bases, with 5 bases of the junction left unmatched. The CDR3 is 14 amino acids. This CDR3 is CASRRDRRNSPLHF. The CDR3, as DNA: TGTGCCAGCAGGCGGGACAGGAGAAATTCACCCCTCCACTTT.

This clonotype was seen repeatedly, ten times or more. CDR3 nucleotide sequence: TGTGCCAGCAGCCAAGCGAGGGTCGGGGGCACTGAAGCTTTCTTT. This codes for CASSQARVGGTEAFF. J is TRBJ1-1 and V is TRBV3-1, with D maybe TRBD1 (5 bases). Germline CDR1 and CDR2: LGHDT and YNNKEL (reference sequence). Trimming took 1 base from V and 4 from J, leaving 13 bases between them. This CDR3 has 15 amino acids.